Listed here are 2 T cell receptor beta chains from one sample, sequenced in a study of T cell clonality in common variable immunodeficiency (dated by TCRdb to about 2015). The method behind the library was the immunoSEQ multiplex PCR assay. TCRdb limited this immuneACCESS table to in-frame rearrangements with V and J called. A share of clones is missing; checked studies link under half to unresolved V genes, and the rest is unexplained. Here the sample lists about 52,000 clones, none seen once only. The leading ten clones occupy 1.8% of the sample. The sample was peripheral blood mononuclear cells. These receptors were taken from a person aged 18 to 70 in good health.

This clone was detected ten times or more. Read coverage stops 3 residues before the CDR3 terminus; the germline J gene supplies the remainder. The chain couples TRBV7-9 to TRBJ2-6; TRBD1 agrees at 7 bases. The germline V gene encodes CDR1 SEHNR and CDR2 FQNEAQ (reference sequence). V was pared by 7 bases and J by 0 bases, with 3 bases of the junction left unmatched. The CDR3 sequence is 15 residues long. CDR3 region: CASKRTGSGANVLTF. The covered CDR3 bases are TGTGCCAGCAAAAGGACAGGCTCTGGGGCCAACGTC.

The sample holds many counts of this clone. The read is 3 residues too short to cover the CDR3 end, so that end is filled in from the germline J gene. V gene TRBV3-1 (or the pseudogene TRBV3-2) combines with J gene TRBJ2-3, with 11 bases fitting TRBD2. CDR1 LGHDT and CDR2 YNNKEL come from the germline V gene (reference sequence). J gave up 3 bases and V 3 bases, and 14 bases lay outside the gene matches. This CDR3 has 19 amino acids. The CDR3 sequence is CASSHSGSGRAGRTDTQYF. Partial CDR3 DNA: TGTGCCAGCAGCCATTCCGGTAGCGGGAGGGCCGGTAGGACAGATACG.